This TCR beta chain was captured by sequencing in a study of blood T cells in healthy people across ages. The use of a sample-barcoded 5' primer and a J-beta primer mix characterized a second PCR of about 6 to 11 cycles. Every molecule of cDNA carried a tag from a template-switch adaptor with 12 random nucleotides. TCRdb processed the 5' RACE reads anew with MiXCR; each CDR3 protein has one entry. Counted here are 1.5 million to 2 million distinct CDR3 sequences, about 50% occurring once; the ten biggest clones make up around 2.1%. Whole-study findings and limits: There were more naive CD4+ cells and higher diversity in long-lived donors than in aged donors.

The CDR3 has 12 residues. Germline V CDR1 and CDR2: DFQATT, SNEGSKA (reference sequence). Trimming cost V 1 base and J 4 bases, with 5 bases left between them. About this clonotype itself: Its cognate antigen is unknown.

Sequencing was carried out using blood. This TCR was recovered from a middle-aged woman in good health. The chain links TRBV20-1 to TRBJ1-5; D call uncertain. The CDR3 sequence is CSARAKNQPQHF. The CDR3 nucleotides read TGCAGTGCTAGAGCCAAAAATCAGCCCCAGCATTTT.